Given below is one TCR beta chain in context. As yet, its antigen is unknown. The data were obtained in a study of T cell responses to AZD1222 COVID-19 vaccine. For the study at large: Timing groups of about 4 and about 12 weeks for second doses were pooled.

The germline V gene encodes CDR1 LGHNA and CDR2 YNFKEQ. This CDR3 has 19 amino acids. Losses at the gene ends were 3 bases for V and 1 base for J; bases not matched to a gene: 8. Data came from immunoSEQ multiplex PCR; TCRdb stores just in-frame clones and leaves some out. The sample holds about 130,000 clones, 90% to 95% seen once. Whole-study results and caveats: Along spike, vaccine-associated CD4 TCRs were found throughout, with dominance at 160-218 and 743-854. Epitopes outside B.1.351 and B.1.1.7 mutated regions reportedly drew nearly half of spike TCRs. Donors were chiefly white British, with a greater number of females, and clonal diversity was perhaps underestimated.

The source was peripheral blood, collected on day 0 of AZD1222 vaccination. The receptor was derived from an adult in good health. V usage is TRBV4-2 and J usage is TRBJ2-3; the match to TRBD2 covers 15 bases. The CDR3 nucleotides read TGTGCCAGCAGCCATGGACTAGCGGGGGGGAATCGGGGCACAGATACGCAGTATTTT. The encoded protein is CASSHGLAGGNRGTDTQYF.